This entry lists 9 T cell receptor beta chains sequenced from one sample in a study of response to subunit inactivated influenza vaccine. TCRdb independently ran MiXCR on the RT-PCR reads; one entry per CDR3 protein. The data hold about 180,000 distinct CDR3 sequences, with about a tenth observed a single time. This sample comprised non-naive T cells sorted from PBMCs, obtained on the day of vaccination. Receptors were obtained from a man aged 50 to 59 who received an inactivated influenza vaccine.

This clonotype was seen repeatedly, ten times or more. The J gene is TRBJ1-2, the V gene TRBV5-1; TRBD1 might be the D (6 bases). CDR3 length: 15 residues. The germline V gene encodes CDR1 SGHRS and CDR2 YFSETQ. Trimming took off 7 bases at V and 4 bases at J, with 20 bases between the two ends. The CDR3 nucleotides are TGCGCCAGCTCGCAGGGGCAGTTGAGGAGCTATGGCTACACCTTC. It specifies CASSQGQLRSYGYTF. Using reference TRBV5-1 and TRBJ1-2 for the parts outside the CDR3, the full variable domain is KAGVTQTPRYLIKTRGQQVTLSCSPISGHRSVSWYQQTPGQGLQFLFEYFSETQRNKGNFPGRFSGRQFSNSRSEMNVSTLELGDSALYLCASSQGQLRSYGYTFGSGTRLTVV.

This clonotype was detected many times. The chain employs TRBV11-1 and TRBJ2-1, with TRBD2 matching 10 bases. V lost 3 bases to trimming and J lost 2 bases; unmatched junction nucleotides: 10. This CDR3 is built from 18 residues. CDR1 is SGHAT and CDR2 is FQDESV in the germline V gene (reference sequence). This CDR3 is CASSFPREAGGAYNEQFF. Here the CDR3 DNA reads TGTGCCAGCAGCTTTCCCAGGGAAGCGGGGGGGGCCTACAATGAGCAGTTCTTC. Combining the CDR3 with reference TRBV11-1 and TRBJ2-1 gives the whole variable domain EAEVAQSPRYKITEKSQAVAFWCDPISGHATLYWYRQILGQGPELLVQFQDESVVDDSQLPKDRFSAERLKGVDSTLKIQPAELGDSAMYLCASSFPREAGGAYNEQFFGPGTRLTVL.

The chain combines TRBV20-1 with TRBJ2-7; 9 positions agree with TRBD1. J was trimmed by 6 bases and V by 2 bases; bases with no gene match: 2. The CDR3 contains 12 residues. The germline CDR1 and CDR2 sequences are DFQATT and SNEGSKA (reference sequence). The CDR3: CSARNRGLEQYF. The CDR3 nucleotides are TGCAGTGCTAGAAACAGGGGGCTCGAGCAGTACTTC.

There are many counts of this clonotype. V and J are TRBV29-1 and TRBJ2-5; TRBD1 matches 11 bases. V lost 7 bases to trimming and J lost 3 bases; unmatched junction nucleotides: 7. Germline lookup yields CDR1 SQVTM and CDR2 ANQGSEA. This CDR3 region has 14 residues. The CDR3 protein is CSAPGTGGEETQYF. Here the CDR3 DNA reads TGCAGCGCCCCCGGGACAGGGGGGGAAGAGACCCAGTACTTC.

This clonotype is a singleton in its sample. The rearrangement links TRBV27 to TRBJ2-5; D unclear. This CDR3 is 13 amino acids long. CDR1 and CDR2 (germline): MNHEY, SMNVEV (reference sequence). Trimming took 4 bases from V and 0 from J, leaving 6 bases between them. CDR3 nucleotide sequence: TGTGCCAGCAGTTCAAGGTACCAAGAGACCCAGTACTTC. It encodes CASSSRYQETQYF.

The V and J genes are TRBV30 and TRBJ1-6; 7 positions agree with TRBD1. The CDR3 loop spans 15 amino acids. V gave up 3 bases and J gave up 10 bases; unmatched junction bases: 12. Germline V gene lookup returns CDR1 GTSNPN and CDR2 SVGIG (reference sequence). The CDR3 loop is CAWSSLTGLRSPLHF. The CDR3 DNA is TGTGCCTGGAGCAGCCTGACAGGGTTGAGGTCACCCCTCCACTTT.

This clonotype has at least ten counts. V usage is TRBV6-2 or TRBV6-3 and J usage is TRBJ2-7; the match to TRBD2 covers 14 bases. Trimming took 4 bases from V and 4 from J; bases not matched to a gene: 6. The CDR3 is 16 amino acids. The V gene's germline CDR1 is MNHEY and CDR2 SVGEGT. The CDR3 region has the DNA TGTGCCAGCAGTTCGAAGACTAGCGGGAGGGGATACGAGCAGTACTTC. Translated, it gives CASSSKTSGRGYEQYF.

This clonotype was seen a handful of times. The genes are TRBV11-3 and TRBJ2-4, with TRBD1 matching 8 bases. The trim removed 5 bases at V and 5 bases at J, leaving 11 bases unmatched. Germline CDR1 reads SGHNT; CDR2 reads YENEEA. The CDR3 is 16 amino acids. CDR3 bases: TGTGCCAGCAGCCGGGCTACTGGACAGGGCCAAAACATTCAGTACTTC. Translation gives CASSRATGQGQNIQYF. The whole variable domain, filled in from reference TRBV11-3 and TRBJ2-4, reads EAGVVQSPRYKIIEKKQPVAFWCNPISGHNTLYWYLQNLGQGPELLIRYENEEAVDDSQLPKDRFSAERLKGVDSTLKIQPAELGDSAVYLCASSRATGQGQNIQYFGAGTRLSVL.

This clonotype was counted ten times or more. This chain links TRBV28 with TRBJ2-7, with 7 bases matching TRBD1. Germline V gives CDR1 MDHEN, CDR2 SYDVKM. V lost 6 bases and J lost 2; bases outside the gene matches: 10. CDR3 length equals 15 residues. CDR3 protein: CASSYPQGVTYEQYF. In nucleotides, the CDR3 is TGTGCCAGCAGCTACCCCCAGGGGGTGACCTACGAGCAGTACTTC.